Below, 32 T cell receptor beta chains from the same sample are listed, as sequenced in a study of identical twins. One entry per CDR3 protein results from TCRdb running MiXCR on the 5' RACE reads. The sample yields about 240,000 distinct CDR3 sequences, under 12% seen once. Sequenced sample: memory T cells sorted from blood. These receptors were obtained from a man aged 45 to 65 in good health.

Here the CDR3 reads CASRTQGVGGEKLFF. DNA for the CDR3: TGTGCCAGCAGGACCCAGGGCGTCGGAGGAGAAAAACTGTTTTTT. The rearrangement links TRBV27 to TRBJ1-4, with D perhaps matching TRBD1 (5 bases). The V gene's germline CDR1 is MNHEY and CDR2 SMNVEV (reference sequence). Trimming removed 6 bases at V and 8 bases at J, with 19 bases between. This CDR3 is 15 amino acids long. The full variable domain, its missing parts supplied by reference TRBV27 and TRBJ1-4, is EAQVTQNPRYLITVTGKKLTVTCSQNMNHEYMSWYRQDPGLGLRQIYYSMNVEVTDKGDVPEGYKVSRKEKRNFPLILESPSPNQTSLYFCASRTQGVGGEKLFFGSGTQLSVL.

This chain connects TRBV5-5 to TRBJ2-1, with D possibly being TRBD2 (6 bases). Per germline, CDR1 SGHKS and CDR2 YYEKEE (reference sequence). Deletions cut 1 base from V and 3 bases from J, with 14 bases between. The CDR3 sequence is 16 residues long. The CDR3 DNA sequence: TGTGCCAGCAGCTTGTCGCCGGGGGAGGACTACAATGAGCAGTTCTTC. It codes for CASSLSPGEDYNEQFF.

At least ten counts were recorded for this clonotype. This chain joins TRBV11-2 and TRBJ2-2; D uncertain. The CDR3 extends over 13 amino acids. The germline V and J ends were trimmed by 6 bases and 1 base, with 6 bases remaining between them. The germline V gene has CDR1 SGHAT and CDR2 FQNNGV. Written as DNA, the CDR3 is TGTGCCAGCAGGATACAGAACACCGGGGAGCTGTTTTTT. Translated, it gives CASRIQNTGELFF.

The chain has TRBV6-5 and TRBJ2-5; the match to TRBD2 covers 7 bases. The CDR3 sequence is 14 residues long. Trimming cost V 2 bases and J 5 bases; bases outside gene matches: 5. Looked up from germline, CDR1 is MNHEY and CDR2 is SVGAGI. As DNA, the CDR3 is TGTGCCAGCAGTTACGGACGGGGGGTGGAGACCCAGTACTTC. This sequence encodes CASSYGRGVETQYF.

This clonotype was counted between two and nine times. The chain employs TRBV4-1 and TRBJ1-1; no firm D call. CDR1 is MGHRA, CDR2 YSYEKL, per germline. This CDR3 contains 14 residues. The V end lost 1 base, the J end lost 2 bases, and 8 bases lay between the germline ends. CDR3: CASSQVNPNTEAFF. In nucleotides, the CDR3 is TGCGCCAGCAGCCAAGTGAACCCCAACACTGAAGCTTTCTTT.

This sequence joins TRBV6-1 and TRBJ1-1, with TRBD1 identical over 9 bases. The V gene end was trimmed by 6 bases and the J gene end by 1 base; junction bases not matched to a gene: 3. This CDR3 contains 14 residues. Germline V gene data show CDR1 as MNHNS and CDR2 as SASEGT. CDR3 sequence (DNA): TGTGCCAGCAGGCCGACAGGGGGGAACACTGAAGCTTTCTTT. Translated, it gives CASRPTGGNTEAFF.

The rearrangement links TRBV2 to TRBJ1-5, with 7 bases matching TRBD1. In germline, CDR1 is SNHLY, CDR2 FYNNEI. Trimming at V came to 8 bases and at J to 6 bases, leaving 7 bases not matched to a gene. The CDR3 runs 13 residues. CDR3 protein: CASQGQAGQPQHF. CDR3 DNA sequence: TGTGCCAGCCAAGGACAGGCTGGTCAGCCCCAGCATTTT.

This rearrangement joins TRBV5-5 to TRBJ2-4; 8 bases match TRBD2. Germline V CDR1 and CDR2: SGHKS, YYEKEE (reference sequence). After removal of 4 bases from V and 5 bases from J, the junction contained 2 bases not matched to a gene. This CDR3 has 13 residues. In DNA form, the CDR3 reads TGTGCCAGCAGCATGGGACTAGAAAACATTCAGTACTTC. This codes for CASSMGLENIQYF.

The rearrangement links TRBV4-2 to TRBJ2-7; 8 nucleotides line up with TRBD2. The germline gives CDR1 LGHNA, CDR2 YNFKEQ. After removal of 0 bases from V and 10 bases from J, the junction contained 8 bases not matched to a gene. The CDR3 covers 14 residues. Written as DNA, the CDR3 is TGTGCCAGCAGCCAAGATCTAGTAGCGGGACCCCAGTACTTC. This gives the protein CASSQDLVAGPQYF.

This clonotype was seen more than once but under ten times. The chain is built from TRBV20-1 and TRBJ1-2; TRBD1 might be the D (5 bases). V lost 7 bases to trimming and J lost 8 bases, with 20 bases between them. The CDR3 has 13 amino acids. Germline V gene data show CDR1 as DFQATT and CDR2 as SNEGSKA (reference sequence). The CDR3 DNA follows: TGCAGTGAATCATCGAGGGACGGTGAGGGCTACACCTTC. Translating it yields CSESSRDGEGYTF.

This clonotype was detected many times. As DNA, the CDR3 is TGTGCCAGCAGTGAGGTATCGGCGGTCCGGGCCACAGATACGCAGTATTTT. Residues: CASSEVSAVRATDTQYF. This chain joins TRBV2 and TRBJ2-3; D gene ambiguous. The germline V gene encodes CDR1 SNHLY and CDR2 FYNNEI. This CDR3 contains 17 residues. Trimming stripped 3 bases from V and 2 bases from J, with 18 bases between.

This clonotype was picked up many times. The chain has TRBV11-2 and TRBJ2-5; 12 bases agree with TRBD2. Germline V gene sequence: CDR1 SGHAT, CDR2 FQNNGV. V trimming: 5 bases; J trimming: 5 bases; junction bases outside the gene matches: 6. The CDR3 totals 15 residues. This CDR3 is CASSVRTSGKETQYF. The CDR3 region has the DNA TGTGCCAGCAGCGTTAGGACTAGCGGGAAGGAGACCCAGTACTTC.

The table lists this clonotype with many counts. V gene TRBV9 combines with J gene TRBJ1-6; unclear D gene. In germline, CDR1 is SGDLS, CDR2 YYNGEE. The V end was cut by 4 bases, the J end by 8 bases, with 19 bases between. This CDR3 has 16 amino acids. CDR3 residues: CASSRSLGRSDSPLHF. DNA of the CDR3: TGTGCCAGCAGCCGCTCCCTGGGCAGGTCCGATTCACCCCTCCACTTT.

This clonotype was observed many times. This chain uses TRBV4-3 with TRBJ2-2; 9 positions match TRBD2. The V gene end was trimmed by 0 bases and the J gene end by 5 bases; junction bases not matched to a gene: 7. The germline gives CDR1 LGHNA, CDR2 YSLEER. This CDR3 is 17 amino acids long. The CDR3 DNA follows: TGCGCCAGCAGCCAAGAGTTGTTAGCGGGAGTTACCGGGGAGCTGTTTTTT. Protein sequence: CASSQELLAGVTGELFF.

This clonotype appeared a few times. V is TRBV4-2 and J is TRBJ2-2; either TRBD1 or TRBD2 may supply D (5 bases each). CDR3 length equals 15 residues. V was trimmed by 0 bases and J by 4 bases, leaving 9 bases between them. From germline, CDR1 is LGHNA and CDR2 YNFKEQ. The CDR3 DNA is TGTGCCAGCAGCCAAGAGCCTGGGGGCACCGGGGAGCTGTTTTTT. Translating gives CASSQEPGGTGELFF.

This clonotype was seen a few times. The V gene is TRBV20-1, the J gene TRBJ2-3; no definite D call. This CDR3 is 18 amino acids long. The germline CDR1 and CDR2 sequences are DFQATT and SNEGSKA (reference sequence). Trimming pared 0 bases from V and 1 base from J, leaving 20 bases between. The DNA of the CDR3 is TGCAGTGCTAGAGATCTGTCAAGGACCAGAATTCGCACAGATACGCAGTATTTT. Residues: CSARDLSRTRIRTDTQYF.

This clonotype was detected a few times. J is TRBJ2-2 and V is TRBV5-6, with a possible D match to TRBD1 (5 bases). V was trimmed by 2 bases and J by 5 bases, leaving 13 bases between them. CDR3 length equals 15 residues. Germline V lookup: CDR1 SGHDT, CDR2 YYEEEE. CDR3 sequence reads: CASSFWLGATGELFF. CDR3 sequence (DNA): TGTGCCAGCAGCTTCTGGTTAGGGGCGACCGGGGAGCTGTTTTTT.

The CDR3 DNA reads as TGTGCCAGCAGCTCGCCCCCGAACGACAGGGTTGGAAACATTCAGTACTTC. Translated: CASSSPPNDRVGNIQYF. This chain links TRBV7-9 with TRBJ2-4; 7 bases map to TRBD1. CDR3 length: 17 amino acids. Germline CDR1 is SEHNR and CDR2 is FQNEAQ (reference sequence). The V gene end was trimmed by 4 bases and the J gene end by 6 bases; junction bases not matched to a gene: 15.

The sample holds a few counts of this clonotype. The rearrangement joins TRBV7-2 to TRBJ1-1; 8 nucleotides agree with TRBD1. The V segment lost 8 bases and the J segment 1 base; nucleotides outside the gene matches: 6. The CDR3 covers 14 residues. Per germline, CDR1 SGHTA and CDR2 FQGNSA. In DNA, the CDR3 is TGTGCCAGCCTCAAGGGGACAGGGAACACTGAAGCTTTCTTT. Protein: CASLKGTGNTEAFF.

The J gene is TRBJ1-5, the V gene TRBV6-2 or TRBV6-3; D call uncertain. The germline gives CDR1 MNHEY, CDR2 SVGEGT. V was shortened by 2 bases and J by 0 bases, with 11 bases between the two germline ends. The CDR3 covers 16 residues. In DNA form, the CDR3 reads TGTGCCAGCAGTTACGGGCAGCTTTATAGCAATCAGCCCCAGCATTTT. It yields the protein CASSYGQLYSNQPQHF.

V usage is TRBV27 and J usage is TRBJ2-7, with 10 bases fitting TRBD2. The germline CDR1 and CDR2 sequences are MNHEY and SMNVEV (reference sequence). This CDR3 spans 15 amino acids. V lost 3 bases, J lost 5 bases, and 7 bases stayed unmatched. In nucleotides, the CDR3 is TGTGCCAGCAGTTTCCAGAGCGGGAGGGCCCACGAGCAGTACTTC. This codes for CASSFQSGRAHEQYF.

This clonotype was recorded many times. The rearrangement joins TRBV4-3 to TRBJ1-5; no clear D. V was trimmed by 0 bases and J by 5 bases, leaving 11 bases between them. The CDR3 has 15 residues. Germline V gene data show CDR1 as LGHNA and CDR2 as YSLEER. The CDR3 coding sequence is TGCGCCAGCAGCCAAGAACCGGGTTCGGATCAGCCCCAGCATTTT. Its translation: CASSQEPGSDQPQHF.

Many counts were recorded for this clonotype. The chain links TRBV20-1 to TRBJ2-3; 7 bases are a match to TRBD2. This CDR3 has 16 amino acids. Trimming cost V 0 bases and J 0 bases; bases outside gene matches: 6. Germline V gene sequence: CDR1 DFQATT, CDR2 SNEGSKA (reference sequence). The CDR3 DNA reads TGCAGTGCTAGAGATCATGGGCGGGGGAGCACAGATACGCAGTATTTT. Amino acids: CSARDHGRGSTDTQYF.

This clonotype has a handful of counts. This chain uses TRBV29-1 with TRBJ1-2, with 10 positions matching TRBD1. Germline CDR1 reads SQVTM; CDR2 reads ANQGSEA. This CDR3 region has 13 residues. The J segment lost 7 bases and the V segment lost 3 bases, leaving 5 bases of the junction unmatched. The CDR3 reads CSVDGQGEGGYTF. In nucleotides, the CDR3 is TGCAGCGTTGACGGACAGGGGGAGGGTGGCTACACCTTC.

This clonotype appeared a few times. The chain joins TRBV20-1 to TRBJ2-3; no definite D call. Germline lookup yields CDR1 DFQATT and CDR2 SNEGSKA (reference sequence). With 6 bases removed from V and 5 bases from J, the gap between germline ends came to 21 bases. The CDR3 length is 15 residues. The CDR3 loop is CSAEINLKPGDTQYF. Here the CDR3 DNA reads TGCAGTGCCGAAATTAATCTAAAACCTGGAGATACGCAGTATTTT.

The chain employs TRBV6-1 and TRBJ2-5; tentative D call: TRBD2 (5 bases). V shed 2 bases and J shed 4 bases, with 8 bases lying between them. The CDR3 consists of 13 residues. Germline V gene lookup returns CDR1 MNHNS and CDR2 SASEGT. The CDR3 spells CASSESSAETQYF. The CDR3 coding sequence is TGTGCCAGCAGTGAAAGTAGCGCAGAGACCCAGTACTTC.

This clonotype was seen repeatedly, ten times or more. The V call is TRBV5-1, the J call TRBJ1-2; 9 bases align to TRBD1. The germline V gene encodes CDR1 SGHRS and CDR2 YFSETQ. The CDR3 has 14 residues. Trimming cost V 4 bases and J 7 bases; bases outside gene matches: 8. The CDR3 nucleotides are TGCGCCAGCAGCCCGGGACAGGGCACAGGTGGCTACACCTTC. This codes for CASSPGQGTGGYTF. The complete variable domain, with remaining parts taken from reference TRBV5-1 and TRBJ1-2, reads KAGVTQTPRYLIKTRGQQVTLSCSPISGHRSVSWYQQTPGQGLQFLFEYFSETQRNKGNFPGRFSGRQFSNSRSEMNVSTLELGDSALYLCASSPGQGTGGYTFGSGTRLTVV.

This rearrangement joins TRBV4-2 to TRBJ2-7; 8 bases align to TRBD2. The ends lost 0 bases at V and 3 bases at J; junction bases unmatched: 4. CDR3 size: 15 residues. Germline CDR1 and CDR2: LGHNA and YNFKEQ. DNA of the CDR3: TGTGCCAGCAGCCAAGATCTTCGGGGGGGCTACGAGCAGTACTTC. It codes for CASSQDLRGGYEQYF.

V gene TRBV9 combines with J gene TRBJ1-6; the match to TRBD1 covers 7 bases. V dropped 5 bases and J dropped 6; count of bases not matched to a gene: 5. CDR3 size: 14 residues. CDR1 is SGDLS and CDR2 is YYNGEE in the germline V gene. CDR3 region: CASRQGNSNSPLHF. CDR3 in DNA: TGTGCCAGCAGACAGGGGAATAGTAATTCACCCCTCCACTTT.

On this clonotype itself: A clone one base away is much larger, so this may be a read error. The chain combines TRBV10-2 with TRBJ1-6; D not resolved. Per the germline V gene, CDR1 is WSHSY and CDR2 is SAAADI. The CDR3 consists of 14 residues. V gave up 7 bases and J gave up 10 bases, with 17 bases separating them. CDR3 residues: CASTAASQKSPLHF. The CDR3 bases are TGCGCCAGCACGGCAGCTTCCCAAAAGTCACCCCTCCACTTT.

This clonotype was detected only a few times. The rearrangement joins TRBV19 to TRBJ2-1; 9 bases align to TRBD2. The V and J ends lost 5 bases and 7 bases, in that order; junction bases with no gene match: 12. The CDR3 contains 16 residues. CDR1 is LNHDA and CDR2 is SQIVND in the germline V gene (reference sequence). The CDR3 nucleotides are TGTGCCAGTAGTCCCCCCCCGGCTAGCGGGATTAATGAGCAGTTCTTC. Protein: CASSPPPASGINEQFF.

The J gene is TRBJ2-2, the V gene TRBV5-4; weak D call: TRBD2 (5 bases). The CDR3 length is 15 residues. V was clipped by 2 bases and J by 5 bases, with 13 bases between them. CDR1 and CDR2 from the germline V gene are SGHNT and YYREEE (reference sequence). The DNA of the CDR3 is TGTGCCAGCAGCTTTGAGGGATTATCTACCGGGGAGCTGTTTTTT. This translates into CASSFEGLSTGELFF.